This is a list of T cell receptor beta chains from one sample in a study. TCRdb itself ran the RT-PCR reads through MiXCR, one entry per CDR3 protein. The sample has more than 550,000 distinct CDR3 sequences, approximately 15% seen once. Sequencing was performed on memory CD4+ T cells from blood. Receptors were obtained from a female donor in good health, serving as a healthy control. CDR3s include the opening cysteine and the closing phenylalanine or tryptophan. The order of the fields is D gene, clone size, J gene, V gene, CDR3 protein, CDR3 DNA. A D gene is named only where the DNA matches it firmly. Not all rows give a size; the values are once, few, many and, for expanded clones, a class.

TRBD1,many,TRBJ1-2,TRBV3-1,CASSQRVRSGGDGYTF,TGTGCCAGCAGCCAAAGAGTCCGGTCAGGGGGCGATGGCTACACCTTC
-,many,TRBJ2-1,TRBV29-1,CSARLRFHEQFF,TGCAGCGCCCGACTGAGGTTCCATGAGCAGTTCTTC
TRBD1,few,TRBJ2-7,TRBV5-1,CASSPQGTASYEQYF,TGCGCCAGCAGCCCCCAAGGGACAGCCTCCTACGAGCAGTACTTC
-,many,TRBJ2-1,TRBV30,CAWSKKAKSSYNEQFF,TGTGCCTGGAGTAAGAAGGCGAAGAGCTCCTACAATGAGCAGTTCTTC
-,-,TRBJ2-2,TRBV20-1,CSAKPGQNTGELFF,TGCAGTGCGAAACCGGGACAGAACACCGGGGAGCTGTTTTTT
-,many,TRBJ2-3,TRBV7-9,CASTHGRGTDTQYF,TGTGCCAGCACGCATGGGCGGGGCACAGATACGCAGTATTTT
-,few,TRBJ2-5,TRBV15,CATSRDAKGQETQYF,TGTGCCACCAGCAGAGATGCGAAAGGGCAAGAGACCCAGTACTTC
-,-,TRBJ1-1,TRBV20-1,CSAKGQLWSLNTEAFF,TGCAGTGCTAAAGGGCAGCTATGGTCTTTGAACACTGAAGCTTTCTTT
TRBD1,few,TRBJ2-1,TRBV5-1,CASSSRQGPNNEQFF,TGCGCCAGCAGCTCTCGACAGGGTCCGAACAATGAGCAGTTCTTC
TRBD2,few,TRBJ2-5,TRBV28,CASSSNRVLRVAGVRETQYF,TGTGCCAGCAGTTCGAACCGGGTCTTACGAGTAGCGGGAGTTCGAGAGACCCAGTACTTC
TRBD2,many,TRBJ2-1,TRBV20-1,CSARATAGGKYNEQFF,TGCAGTGCTAGGGCCACAGCGGGGGGGAAATACAATGAGCAGTTCTTC
TRBD1,few,TRBJ2-7,TRBV5-1,CASSLATGEHLNEQYF,TGCGCCAGCAGCTTAGCTACAGGGGAGCATTTAAACGAGCAGTACTTC
TRBD2,few,TRBJ2-3,TRBV18,CASSPNSGSIGTQYF,TGTGCCAGCTCACCAAATAGCGGGAGTATCGGTACGCAGTATTTT
-,many,TRBJ2-3,TRBV5-1,CASSLGLGADTQYF,TGCGCCAGCAGCTTGGGTCTAGGGGCGGATACGCAGTATTTT
-,-,TRBJ1-2,TRBV19,CASSKDDPVYTF,TGTGCCAGTAGTAAGGACGACCCGGTCTACACCTTC
-,-,TRBJ2-6,TRBV10-3,CAISESMGAAGANVLTF,TGTGCCATCAGTGAGTCCATGGGGGCGGCTGGGGCCAACGTCCTGACTTTC
TRBD2,few,TRBJ2-1,TRBV5-1,CAISVSGAVGYEQFF,TGCGCCATCAGCGTTAGCGGGGCGGTTGGCTATGAGCAGTTCTTC
-,many,TRBJ2-1,TRBV5-1,CASSPFTGTLNEQFF,TGCGCCAGCAGCCCCTTTACTGGGACTCTCAATGAGCAGTTCTTC
-,many,TRBJ2-7,TRBV5-1,CASSLGQDYLYEQYF,TGCGCCAGCAGCTTGGGTCAGGACTACCTATACGAGCAGTACTTC
-,few,TRBJ2-2,TRBV6-2/TRBV6-3,CASSYSDTDTGELFF,TGTGCCAGCAGTTACTCGGACACTGACACCGGGGAGCTGTTTTTT
TRBD2,many,TRBJ2-7,TRBV29-1,CSVQSVGRGNEQYF,TGCAGCGTACAATCCGTCGGGAGGGGTAACGAGCAGTACTTC
-,-,TRBJ2-3,TRBV6-2/TRBV6-3,CASSALGRRVGTDTQYF,TGTGCCAGCAGTGCCCTTGGTCGGCGGGTGGGAACAGATACGCAGTATTTT
-,many,TRBJ2-1,TRBV9,CASSARARGSYNEQFF,TGTGCCAGCAGCGCGAGGGCCAGGGGCTCCTACAATGAGCAGTTCTTC
-,-,TRBJ2-7,TRBV3-1,CASREAKSYEQYF,TGTGCCAGCAGGGAGGCCAAATCCTACGAGCAGTACTTC
-,-,TRBJ1-2,TRBV6-6,CASSGVLGDGYTF,TGTGCCAGCAGTGGGGTCCTTGGGGATGGCTACACCTTC
TRBD1,-,TRBJ2-5,TRBV24-1,CATSDLQGAVQETQYF,TGTGCCACCAGTGATCTACAGGGGGCTGTCCAAGAGACCCAGTACTTC
-,many,TRBJ2-1,TRBV9,CASSPPVSVEQFF,TGTGCCAGCAGCCCCCCGGTGTCTGTTGAGCAGTTCTTC
TRBD2,-,TRBJ2-1,TRBV20-1,CSARRLAGERGEQFF,TGCAGTGCTCGGAGACTAGCGGGAGAACGGGGGGAGCAGTTCTTC
TRBD2,-,TRBJ2-2,TRBV6-6,CASSPGRRGGHTGELFF,TGTGCCAGCAGTCCGGGGAGGCGGGGGGGCCACACCGGGGAGCTGTTTTTT
-,once,TRBJ1-1,TRBV7-2,CASSPGGGGSTEAFF,TGTGCCAGCAGCCCGGGAGGGGGGGGGAGCACTGAAGCTTTCTTT
-,-,TRBJ1-2,TRBV7-2,CASSLTRINYGYTF,TGTGCCAGCAGCTTAACCCGCATAAACTATGGCTACACCTTC
-,many,TRBJ2-3,TRBV10-3,CAISGAGRADTQYF,TGTGCCATCAGTGGCGCCGGACGGGCAGATACGCAGTATTTT
-,many,TRBJ2-1,TRBV5-5,CASSLAVTGEQFF,TGTGCCAGCAGCTTGGCAGTTACAGGGGAGCAGTTCTTC
-,few,TRBJ2-7,TRBV7-9,CASSLELAGEQYF,TGTGCCAGCAGCTTAGAACTAGCAGGCGAGCAGTACTTC
-,-,TRBJ2-5,TRBV20-1,CSAPSGGTGLTQYF,TGCAGTGCCCCCTCCGGGGGAACAGGGTTGACCCAGTACTTC
TRBD1,-,TRBJ1-2,TRBV20-1,CSARTGPYGYTF,TGCAGTGCTCGGACAGGGCCCTATGGCTACACCTTC
-,few,TRBJ1-6,TRBV5-4,CASHDGDNSPLHF,TGTGCCAGTCATGACGGAGACAATTCACCCCTCCACTTT
-,few,TRBJ1-4,TRBV20-1,CSARFDREKLFF,TGCAGTGCTAGATTTGACAGGGAAAAACTGTTTTTT
TRBD1,few,TRBJ1-1,TRBV28,CASRQTGGSEAFF,TGTGCCAGCAGGCAGACAGGGGGGAGCGAAGCTTTCTTT
-,-,TRBJ1-1,TRBV20-1,CSAKKAGAGAFF,TGCAGTGCGAAGAAGGCCGGGGCGGGGGCTTTCTTT
-,many,TRBJ1-2,TRBV12-3/TRBV12-4,CASSSAAWGYTF,TGTGCCAGCAGTTCGGCCGCCTGGGGCTACACCTTC
-,-,TRBJ2-5,TRBV20-1,CSPGANQETQYF,TGCAGTCCAGGGGCGAACCAAGAGACCCAGTACTTC
TRBD2,few,TRBJ2-1,TRBV6-1,CASSVGTRGNEQFF,TGTGCCAGCAGTGTGGGGACTAGGGGGAATGAGCAGTTCTTC
TRBD2,many,TRBJ2-7,TRBV5-1,CASSLSSGRHYEQYF,TGCGCCAGCAGCTTATCTAGCGGGAGACACTACGAGCAGTACTTC
-,-,TRBJ2-4,TRBV6-6,CASSYPRWNADRPSDIQYF,TGTGCCAGCAGTTACCCACGGTGGAACGCAGACAGACCAAGCGACATTCAGTACTTC
TRBD2,-,TRBJ2-2,TRBV10-1,CASSAASGNHLNTGELFF,TGCGCCAGCAGTGCTGCTAGCGGGAATCATTTGAACACCGGGGAGCTGTTTTTT
-,-,TRBJ2-2,TRBV18,CASSPPKGRDTGELFF,TGTGCCAGCTCACCACCGAAGGGGCGAGACACCGGGGAGCTGTTTTTT
TRBD1,-,TRBJ1-5,TRBV18,CASSPLGSTGADQPQHF,TGTGCCAGCTCACCTCTCGGGTCAACAGGGGCGGATCAGCCCCAGCATTTT
-,few,TRBJ2-1,TRBV20-1,CSATQWNEQFF,TGCAGTGCGACTCAGTGGAATGAGCAGTTCTTC
-,few,TRBJ2-5,TRBV7-8,CASTRNKETQYF,TGTGCCAGCACCCGGAATAAAGAGACCCAGTACTTC
TRBD2,-,TRBJ2-3,TRBV20-1,CSALGLAGDPSTDTQYF,TGCAGTGCTTTGGGACTAGCGGGAGACCCTAGCACAGATACGCAGTATTTT
-,many,TRBJ2-2,TRBV6-1,CASSATGTVTGELFF,TGTGCCAGCAGTGCCACCGGGACGGTCACCGGGGAGCTGTTTTTT
-,few,TRBJ1-3,TRBV20-1,CSAHAAGNTIYF,TGCAGTGCTCATGCGGCTGGAAACACCATATATTTT
-,few,TRBJ2-5,TRBV3-1,CASSQDPPRLETQYF,TGTGCCAGCAGCCAAGATCCTCCCAGGTTGGAGACCCAGTACTTC
TRBD1,-,TRBJ2-5,TRBV5-1,CASSLMTGGGQETQYF,TGCGCCAGCAGCTTAATGACAGGGGGCGGCCAAGAGACCCAGTACTTC
-,-,TRBJ2-3,TRBV7-2,CASSLQSALSTDTQYF,TGTGCCAGCAGCTTACAAAGCGCCCTAAGCACAGATACGCAGTATTTT
-,few,TRBJ2-5,TRBV27,CASPSRTQYF,TGTGCCAGCCCCTCCCGGACCCAGTACTTC